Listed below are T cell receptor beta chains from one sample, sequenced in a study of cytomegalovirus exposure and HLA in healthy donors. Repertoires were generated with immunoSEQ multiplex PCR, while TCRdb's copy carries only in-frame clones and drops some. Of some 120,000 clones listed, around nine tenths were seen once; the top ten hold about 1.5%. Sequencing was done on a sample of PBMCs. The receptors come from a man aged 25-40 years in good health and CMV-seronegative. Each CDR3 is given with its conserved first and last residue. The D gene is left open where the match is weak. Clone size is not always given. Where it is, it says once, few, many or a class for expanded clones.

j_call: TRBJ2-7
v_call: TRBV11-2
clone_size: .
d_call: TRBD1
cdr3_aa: CASSSLTGASPNEQYF
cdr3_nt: TGTGCCAGCAGCTCGCTAACAGGGGCCTCCCCCAACGAGCAGTACTTC

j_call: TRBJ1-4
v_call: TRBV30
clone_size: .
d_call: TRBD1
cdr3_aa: CAWRLRDRTNEKLFF
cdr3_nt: TGTGCCTGGAGACTCCGGGACAGGACTAATGAAAAACTGTTTTTT

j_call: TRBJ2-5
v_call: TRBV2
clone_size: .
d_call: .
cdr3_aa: CASGDVNQETQYF
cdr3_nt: TGTGCCAGCGGTGATGTCAACCAAGAGACCCAGTACTTC

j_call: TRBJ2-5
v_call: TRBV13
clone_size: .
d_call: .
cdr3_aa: CASSFQERAETQYF
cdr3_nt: TGTGCCAGCAGCTTTCAGGAAAGAGCAGAGACCCAGTACTTC

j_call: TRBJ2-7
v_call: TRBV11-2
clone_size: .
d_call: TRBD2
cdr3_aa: CASSVTSGSQVQYF
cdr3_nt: TGTGCCAGCAGCGTGACTAGCGGGAGTCAGGTGCAGTACTTC

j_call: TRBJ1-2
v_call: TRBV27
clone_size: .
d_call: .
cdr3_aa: CASRSPRNYGYTF
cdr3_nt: TGTGCCAGCAGGTCACCCAGGAACTATGGCTACACCTTC

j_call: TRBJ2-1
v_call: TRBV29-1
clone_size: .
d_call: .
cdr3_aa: CSVDRYNEQFF
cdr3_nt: TGCAGCGTTGACAGATACAATGAGCAGTTCTTC

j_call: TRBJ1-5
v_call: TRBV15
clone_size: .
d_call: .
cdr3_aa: CATSRDHGAGQPQHF
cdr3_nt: TGTGCCACCAGCAGAGATCACGGGGCGGGACAGCCCCAGCATTTT

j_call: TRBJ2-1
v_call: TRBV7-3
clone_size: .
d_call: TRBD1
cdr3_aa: CASSSQPGQGSYEQFF
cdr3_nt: TGTGCCAGCAGCTCGCAGCCGGGACAGGGGTCCTATGAGCAGTTCTTC

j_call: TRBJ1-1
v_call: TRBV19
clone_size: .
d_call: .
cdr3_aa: CASRIQNMNTEAFF
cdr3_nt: TGTGCCAGTAGAATACAGAATATGAACACTGAAGCTTTCTTT

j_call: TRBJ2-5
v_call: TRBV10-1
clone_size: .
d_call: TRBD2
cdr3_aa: CASSPGLEETQYF
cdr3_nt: TGCGCCAGCAGTCCGGGACTAGAAGAGACCCAGTACTTC

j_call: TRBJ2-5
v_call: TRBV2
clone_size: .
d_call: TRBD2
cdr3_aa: CASSETPGLAGVTAQETQYF
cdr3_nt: TGTGCCAGCAGTGAAACGCCCGGACTAGCGGGAGTTACAGCTCAAGAGACCCAGTACTTC

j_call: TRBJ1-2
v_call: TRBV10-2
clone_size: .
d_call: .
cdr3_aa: CASTWSHSTYGYTF
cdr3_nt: TGCGCCAGCACTTGGAGCCATTCGACCTATGGCTACACCTTC

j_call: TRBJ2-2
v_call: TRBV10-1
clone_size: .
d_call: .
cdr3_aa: CASSSGVTGELFF
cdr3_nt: TGCGCCAGCAGTTCCGGGGTAACCGGGGAGCTGTTTTTT

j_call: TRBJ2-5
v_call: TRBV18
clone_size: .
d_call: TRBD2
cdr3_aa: CASSPGLAVAQETQYF
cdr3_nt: TGTGCCAGCTCACCAGGACTAGCGGTAGCCCAAGAGACCCAGTACTTC

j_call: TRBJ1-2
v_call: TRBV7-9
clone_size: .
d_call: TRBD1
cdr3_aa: CASSFLDRGLNYGYTF
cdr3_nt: TGTGCCAGCAGCTTCCTCGACAGGGGGCTTAACTATGGCTACACCTTC

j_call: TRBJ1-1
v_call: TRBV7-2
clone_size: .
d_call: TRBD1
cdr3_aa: CASSPGTERNTEAFF
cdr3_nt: TGTGCCAGCAGCCCGGGGACAGAGAGGAACACTGAAGCTTTCTTT

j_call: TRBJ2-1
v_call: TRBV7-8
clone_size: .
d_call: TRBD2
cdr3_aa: CASSLVRVWTGGQSVNEQFF
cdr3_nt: TGTGCCAGCAGCTTAGTTCGCGTTTGGACGGGAGGGCAATCGGTCAATGAGCAGTTCTTC

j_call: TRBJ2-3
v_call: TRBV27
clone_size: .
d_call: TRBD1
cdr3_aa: CASSFFTGGRGDTQYF
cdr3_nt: TGTGCCAGCAGTTTTTTTACAGGGGGCCGAGGAGATACGCAGTATTTT

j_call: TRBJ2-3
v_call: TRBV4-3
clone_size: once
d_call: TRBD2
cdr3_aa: CASSPYDLAGGVLDTQYF
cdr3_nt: TGCGCCAGCAGCCCCTACGACCTAGCGGGAGGGGTTCTTGATACGCAGTATTTT

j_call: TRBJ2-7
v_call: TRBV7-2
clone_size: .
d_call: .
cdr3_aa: CASSGAAGGPYEQYF
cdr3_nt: TGTGCCAGCAGCGGAGCGGCCGGAGGACCCTACGAGCAGTACTTC

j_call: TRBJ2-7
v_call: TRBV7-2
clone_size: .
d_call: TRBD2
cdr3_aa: CASSSSATSGGNYEQYF
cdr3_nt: TGTGCCAGCAGCTCATCTGCGACTAGCGGAGGAAACTACGAGCAGTACTTC

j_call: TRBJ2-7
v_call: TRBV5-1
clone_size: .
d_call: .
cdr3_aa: CASSSFGTLYEQYF
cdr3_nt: TGCGCCAGCAGCTCCTTCGGGACATTGTACGAGCAGTACTTC

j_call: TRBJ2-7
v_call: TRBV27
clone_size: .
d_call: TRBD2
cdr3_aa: CASSLLGLADYEQYF
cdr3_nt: TGTGCCAGCAGTTTACTCGGACTAGCAGACTACGAGCAGTACTTC

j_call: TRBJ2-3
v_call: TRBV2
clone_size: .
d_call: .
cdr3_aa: CASTVGGGTDTQYF
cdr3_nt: TGTGCCAGCACTGTGGGGGGTGGGACGGATACGCAGTATTTT

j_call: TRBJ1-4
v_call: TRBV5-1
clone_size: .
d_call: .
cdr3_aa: CASRKGAPNEKLFF
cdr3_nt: TGCGCCAGCAGAAAAGGGGCCCCTAATGAAAAACTGTTTTTT

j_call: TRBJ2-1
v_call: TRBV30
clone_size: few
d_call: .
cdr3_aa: CAWSVDTSSYNEQFF
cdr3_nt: TGTGCCTGGAGTGTTGATACAAGCTCCTACAATGAGCAGTTCTTC

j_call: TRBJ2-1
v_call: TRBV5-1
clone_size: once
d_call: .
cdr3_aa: CASSPLATYNEQFF
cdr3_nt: TGCGCCAGCAGCCCTCTAGCAACCTACAATGAGCAGTTCTTC

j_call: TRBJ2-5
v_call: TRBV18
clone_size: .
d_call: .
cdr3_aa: CASSPLAGIETQYF
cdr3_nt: TGTGCCAGCTCACCACTTGCGGGGATCGAGACCCAGTACTTC

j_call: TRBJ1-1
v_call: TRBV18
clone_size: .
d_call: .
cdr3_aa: CASSLDRQNTEAFF
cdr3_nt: TGTGCCAGCTCACTAGACAGACAGAACACTGAAGCTTTCTTT